Reported below is one T cell receptor beta chain. The sample comes from a study of shared clonotypes between healthy human individuals. Study-wide background: Those who served as donors were a couple of women and a few men between the ages of 18 and 49. Plates per donor: three CD4 naive, three CD4 memory, two CD8 naive, one CD8 memory.

Among the donors, all were Caucasian adults who lived in Nashville, Tennessee. Sequenced by immunoSEQ multiplex PCR; TCRdb stores in-frame clones only, minus some. The sample consists of about 1.1 million clones, around three quarters of them appearing once. Losses at the gene ends were 1 base for V and 6 bases for J; bases not matched to a gene: 4. Germline V lookup: CDR1 SGHTA, CDR2 FQGNSA. The CDR3 is made up of 14 amino acids. The receptor's source is a man aged 18 to 30 in good health. Some clones in this sample may be carry-over from other donors' samples. The chain recombines TRBV7-2 with TRBJ2-3; the match to TRBD1 covers 7 bases. Sequenced sample: memory CD4+ T cells from PBMCs. Subset specified: CD45RA-negative fraction. The CDR3 sequence: CASSLVGRGDTQYF. The CDR3 bases are TGTGCCAGCAGCTTAGTCGGCAGGGGGGATACGCAGTATTTT.